This entry lists 8 T cell receptor beta chains sequenced from one sample in a study of blood T cell repertoires in COVID-19. The repertoire was sequenced with immunoSEQ multiplex PCR; TCRdb's copy has only in-frame clones and lacks some. The repertoire has roughly 670,000 clones, just under 90% of them found once; the top ten carry over 0.2%. What was sequenced was peripheral blood. Receptors were obtained from a woman in her late teens or twenties with acute or convalescent COVID-19.

The CDR3 region has the DNA TGCGCCAGCAGCCACATTAGGGACAGGGCTGACTATGAGCAGTTCTTC. Its protein is CASSHIRDRADYEQFF. V is TRBV4-1 and J is TRBJ2-1; 9 bases match TRBD1. This CDR3 has 16 amino acids. V gave up 3 bases and J gave up 8 bases; unmatched junction bases: 11. Looked up from germline, CDR1 is MGHRA and CDR2 is YSYEKL.

The genes are TRBV7-9 and TRBJ1-2, with TRBD1 as a possible D gene (6 bases). Trimming pared 4 bases from V and 4 bases from J, leaving 13 bases between. Germline values: CDR1 SEHNR, CDR2 FQNEAQ (reference sequence). The CDR3 extends over 14 amino acids. This chain's CDR3 is CASSSLDRTYGYTF. The CDR3 DNA follows: TGTGCCAGCAGCTCGCTTGACAGGACCTATGGCTACACCTTC.

The genes are TRBV3-1 (or the pseudogene TRBV3-2) and TRBJ1-6; D gene unclear. Germline CDR1 is LGHDT and CDR2 is YNNKEL (reference sequence). The CDR3 contains 17 residues. V was cut by 0 bases and J by 7 bases, with 16 bases left in between. The CDR3 DNA is TGTGCCAGCAGCCAAGATTTTGAAAGGACGGGAAATTCACCCCTCCACTTT. Translated, it gives CASSQDFERTGNSPLHF.

The genes are TRBV30 and TRBJ1-1; unclear D gene. The CDR3 runs 13 residues. CDR1 and CDR2 from the germline V gene are GTSNPN and SVGIG (reference sequence). V was pared by 1 base and J by 4 bases, with 10 bases between. The CDR3 region is CAWSGLTSTEAFF. As DNA, the CDR3 is TGTGCCTGGAGTGGCCTTACAAGCACTGAAGCTTTCTTT.

This chain joins TRBV28 and TRBJ2-1; D gene unclear. V dropped 8 bases and J dropped 9 bases, with 26 bases sitting between them. The CDR3 has 16 amino acids. Germline loops: CDR1 MDHEN, CDR2 SYDVKM. CDR3 coding DNA: TGTGCCAGCCGGATTCGGAGACCCCGTTCCAGTGGTGAGCAGTTCTTC. This translates into CASRIRRPRSSGEQFF. Full variable domain (missing parts from reference TRBV28 and TRBJ2-1): DVKVTQSSRYLVKRTGEKVFLECVQDMDHENMFWYRQDPGLGLRLIYFSYDVKMKEKGDIPEGYSVSREKKERFSLILESASTNQTSMYLCASRIRRPRSSGEQFFGPGTRLTVL.

This chain uses TRBV3-1 (or the pseudogene TRBV3-2) with TRBJ2-7, with TRBD1 matching over 10 bases. CDR1 is LGHDT, CDR2 YNNKEL, per germline (reference sequence). The junction had 4 bases not matched to a gene; V was cut back by 4 bases and J by 1 base. This CDR3 is 15 amino acids long. The CDR3 is CASSPGQGGSYEQYF. The CDR3 coding sequence is TGTGCCAGCAGCCCCGGACAGGGGGGTTCCTACGAGCAGTACTTC.

This sequence joins TRBV25-1 and TRBJ1-1; D is undetermined. The CDR3 is made up of 13 amino acids. Looked up from germline, CDR1 is MGHDK and CDR2 is SYGVNS. Between the trimmed V and J ends, which lost 5 bases and 5 bases, there was a span of 12 bases. The CDR3 region is CASSPGRGTEAFF. The CDR3 nucleotides read TGTGCCAGCAGTCCCGGGCGGGGTACTGAAGCTTTCTTT.

The rearrangement links TRBV19 to TRBJ1-2; 7 bases agree with TRBD1. V was pared by 1 base and J by 1 base, with 3 bases of the junction left unmatched. The CDR3 length is 15 residues. Germline CDR1 is LNHDA and CDR2 is SQIVND (reference sequence). The DNA of the CDR3 is TGTGCCAGTAGTATAGGGGACAGCCTTAACTATGGCTACACCTTC. The encoded protein is CASSIGDSLNYGYTF. Supplemented by reference TRBV19 and TRBJ1-2, the full variable domain reads DGGITQSPKYLFRKEGQNVTLSCEQNLNHDAMYWYRQDPGQGLRLIYYSQIVNDFQKGDIAEGYSVSREKKESFPLTVTSAQKNPTAFYLCASSIGDSLNYGYTFGSGTRLTVV.